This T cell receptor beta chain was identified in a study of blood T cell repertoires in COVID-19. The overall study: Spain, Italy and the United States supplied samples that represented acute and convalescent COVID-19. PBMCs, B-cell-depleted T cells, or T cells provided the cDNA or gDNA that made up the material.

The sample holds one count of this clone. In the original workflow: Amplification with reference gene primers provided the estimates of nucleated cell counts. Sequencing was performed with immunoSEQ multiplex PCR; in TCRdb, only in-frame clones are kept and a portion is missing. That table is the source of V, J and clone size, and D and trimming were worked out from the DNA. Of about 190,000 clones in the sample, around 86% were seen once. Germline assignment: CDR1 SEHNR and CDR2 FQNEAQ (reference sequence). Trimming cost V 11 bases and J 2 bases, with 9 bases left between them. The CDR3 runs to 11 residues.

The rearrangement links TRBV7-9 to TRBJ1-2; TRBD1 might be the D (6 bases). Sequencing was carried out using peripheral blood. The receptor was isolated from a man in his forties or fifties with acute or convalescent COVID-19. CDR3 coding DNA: TGTGCCGGACAGACAAACTATGGCTACACCTTC. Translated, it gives CAGQTNYGYTF. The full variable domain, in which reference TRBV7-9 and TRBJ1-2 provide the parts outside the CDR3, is DTGVSQNPRHKITKRGQNVTFRCDPISEHNRLYWYRQTLGQGPEFLTYFQNEAQLEKSRLLSDRFSAERPKGSFSTLEIQRTEQGDSAMYLCAGQTNYGYTFGSGTRLTVV.